This is a list of T cell receptor beta chains from one sample in a study of shared clonotypes between healthy human individuals. Repertoires were generated with immunoSEQ multiplex PCR, while TCRdb's copy carries only in-frame clones and drops some. The table shows a few million clones, with about 94% occurring only once. The sequenced sample consisted of naive CD8+ T cells from PBMCs. The receptors derive from a man between 18 and 35 years old in good health. Some clones in this sample may be carry-over from other donors' samples. Each CDR3 is given with its conserved first and last residue. Fields, in order: clone size, J gene, CDR3 length, D gene, V gene, CDR3 DNA, CDR3 protein. A D gene is named only where the DNA matches it firmly. Size tells how often a clone was seen (once, few, many) or the class of an expanded clone, and some rows leave it out.

abundance: NA
j_gene: TRBJ2-7
len: 15
d_gene: TRBD1
v_gene: TRBV19
CDR3nt: TGTGCCAGTAGTACCGGGACAGGGGGCAAGGACGAGCAGTACTTC
CDR3aa: CASSTGTGGKDEQYF

abundance: NA
j_gene: TRBJ2-7
len: 13
d_gene: TRBD1
v_gene: TRBV9
CDR3nt: TGTGCCAGCAGCGCACAGGGGTGGTACGAGCAGTACTTC
CDR3aa: CASSAQGWYEQYF

abundance: once
j_gene: TRBJ1-2
len: 13
d_gene: NA
v_gene: TRBV27
CDR3nt: TGTGCCAGCAGTTCTAACCTCGGCTATGGCTACACCTTC
CDR3aa: CASSSNLGYGYTF

abundance: NA
j_gene: TRBJ2-2
len: 20
d_gene: TRBD2
v_gene: TRBV5-1
CDR3nt: TGCGCCAGCAGCTTGAAACGGGGACTAGCGGGAGGTGTGAACACCGGGGAGCTGTTTTTT
CDR3aa: CASSLKRGLAGGVNTGELFF

abundance: NA
j_gene: TRBJ2-7
len: 15
d_gene: TRBD2
v_gene: TRBV27
CDR3nt: TGTGCCAGCAGTCCGCCGGGACTAGCGGCCTACGAGCAGTACTTC
CDR3aa: CASSPPGLAAYEQYF

abundance: NA
j_gene: TRBJ2-5
len: 15
d_gene: NA
v_gene: TRBV15
CDR3nt: TGTGCCACCAGCAGAGTCCGGGACTACCAAGAGACCCAGTACTTC
CDR3aa: CATSRVRDYQETQYF

abundance: NA
j_gene: TRBJ1-1
len: 14
d_gene: NA
v_gene: TRBV5-1
CDR3nt: TGCGCCAGCAGCCCCATTGGTAGGAGCACTGAAGCTTTCTTT
CDR3aa: CASSPIGRSTEAFF

abundance: NA
j_gene: TRBJ2-3
len: 14
d_gene: NA
v_gene: TRBV6-5
CDR3nt: TGTGCCAGCAGCCCTGGCGGGGCCACAGATACGCAGTATTTT
CDR3aa: CASSPGGATDTQYF

abundance: once
j_gene: TRBJ2-3
len: 13
d_gene: NA
v_gene: TRBV29-1
CDR3nt: TGCAGCGCGCCGGGACTGAACACAGATACGCAGTATTTT
CDR3aa: CSAPGLNTDTQYF

abundance: NA
j_gene: TRBJ2-2
len: 15
d_gene: NA
v_gene: TRBV4-1
CDR3nt: TGCGCCAGCAGCCACGGAACATCTAACACCGGGGAGCTGTTTTTT
CDR3aa: CASSHGTSNTGELFF

abundance: NA
j_gene: TRBJ1-1
len: 12
d_gene: NA
v_gene: TRBV29-1
CDR3nt: TGCAGCGTTTACGGGGTTGAGACTGAAGCTTTCTTT
CDR3aa: CSVYGVETEAFF

abundance: NA
j_gene: TRBJ2-3
len: 16
d_gene: TRBD2
v_gene: TRBV7-8
CDR3nt: TGTGCCAGCAGCTTCCTCGGGGGGGGAGGCACAGATACGCAGTATTTT
CDR3aa: CASSFLGGGGTDTQYF

abundance: NA
j_gene: TRBJ2-7
len: 14
d_gene: TRBD2
v_gene: TRBV5-5
CDR3nt: TGTGCCAGCAGCTACCTAGCGGGGAACTACGAGCAGTACTTC
CDR3aa: CASSYLAGNYEQYF

abundance: NA
j_gene: TRBJ1-2
len: 13
d_gene: NA
v_gene: TRBV28
CDR3nt: TGTGCCAGCAGTTCATGGGGAGAATATGGCTACACCTTC
CDR3aa: CASSSWGEYGYTF

abundance: NA
j_gene: TRBJ2-1
len: 15
d_gene: TRBD2
v_gene: TRBV2
CDR3nt: TGTGCCAGCAGTGAAGGGCTAGCGGAATACAATGAGCAGTTCTTC
CDR3aa: CASSEGLAEYNEQFF

abundance: NA
j_gene: TRBJ1-3
len: 15
d_gene: NA
v_gene: TRBV4-1
CDR3nt: TGCGCCAGCAGCCAAGGGGACGGATCATTCCCGACACAATATTTT
CDR3aa: CASSQGDGSFPTQYF

abundance: NA
j_gene: TRBJ2-1
len: 17
d_gene: NA
v_gene: TRBV5-1
CDR3nt: TGCGCCAGCAGCCCCCCGGTAGGCGCGAACGACTACAATGAGCAGTTCTTC
CDR3aa: CASSPPVGANDYNEQFF

abundance: NA
j_gene: TRBJ2-7
len: 13
d_gene: TRBD1
v_gene: TRBV27
CDR3nt: TGTGCCAGCAGGGACAGGGGGCTGGTCGAGCAGTACTTC
CDR3aa: CASRDRGLVEQYF

abundance: NA
j_gene: TRBJ2-7
len: 15
d_gene: NA
v_gene: TRBV5-1
CDR3nt: TGCGCCAGCAGCTTGGCCGCTGGGACGCGCTACGAGCAGTACTTC
CDR3aa: CASSLAAGTRYEQYF

abundance: NA
j_gene: TRBJ2-1
len: 12
d_gene: TRBD2
v_gene: TRBV29-1
CDR3nt: TGCAGCGCACCTGTGTGGGAGGGTGAGCAGTTCTTC
CDR3aa: CSAPVWEGEQFF

abundance: NA
j_gene: TRBJ2-7
len: 13
d_gene: NA
v_gene: TRBV29-1
CDR3nt: TGCAGCGTTGTTGGGCCCCCCCTCTACGAGCAGTACTTC
CDR3aa: CSVVGPPLYEQYF

abundance: NA
j_gene: TRBJ2-7
len: 17
d_gene: TRBD2
v_gene: TRBV7-9
CDR3nt: TGTGCCAGCAGCTTTCCCCCCTTAGCGGGAGAAAGGGACGAGCAGTACTTC
CDR3aa: CASSFPPLAGERDEQYF

abundance: NA
j_gene: TRBJ1-5
len: 14
d_gene: NA
v_gene: TRBV6-1
CDR3nt: TGTGCCAGCAGAGGGGCCTTTAGCAATCAGCCCCAGCATTTT
CDR3aa: CASRGAFSNQPQHF

abundance: NA
j_gene: TRBJ2-7
len: 17
d_gene: NA
v_gene: TRBV7-9
CDR3nt: TGTGCCAGCAGCCCCCTGCCCGGACTCGGAGACTCCTACGAGCAGTACTTC
CDR3aa: CASSPLPGLGDSYEQYF

abundance: NA
j_gene: TRBJ2-2
len: 14
d_gene: NA
v_gene: TRBV9
CDR3nt: TGTGCCAGCAGCCTGGCGGATAGAACCGGGGAGCTGTTTTTT
CDR3aa: CASSLADRTGELFF

abundance: NA
j_gene: TRBJ2-7
len: 15
d_gene: TRBD2
v_gene: TRBV7-6
CDR3nt: TGTGCCAGCAGCTTAGATCTGTCTAGCGGGAGTTTTCAGTACTTC
CDR3aa: CASSLDLSSGSFQYF

abundance: NA
j_gene: TRBJ1-3
len: 15
d_gene: TRBD1
v_gene: TRBV5-1
CDR3nt: TGCGCCAGCAGAGTCGACAGGGGGCCTGGAAACACCATATATTTT
CDR3aa: CASRVDRGPGNTIYF

abundance: NA
j_gene: TRBJ2-5
len: 13
d_gene: NA
v_gene: TRBV5-6
CDR3nt: TGTGCCAGCAGCTCTGATTGGAAGGAGACCCAGTACTTC
CDR3aa: CASSSDWKETQYF

abundance: NA
j_gene: TRBJ1-2
len: 11
d_gene: NA
v_gene: TRBV10-2
CDR3nt: TGCGCCAGCAGTTCAGGGTATGGCTACACCTTC
CDR3aa: CASSSGYGYTF

abundance: once
j_gene: TRBJ2-7
len: 15
d_gene: NA
v_gene: TRBV28
CDR3nt: TGTGCCAGCAGTGACCTTCGGACACCGTCCTACGAGCAGTACTTC
CDR3aa: CASSDLRTPSYEQYF

abundance: once
j_gene: TRBJ2-7
len: 13
d_gene: NA
v_gene: TRBV19
CDR3nt: TGTGCCAGTAGTTCAAGTGGGACCTACGAGCAGTACTTC
CDR3aa: CASSSSGTYEQYF

abundance: NA
j_gene: TRBJ2-5
len: 13
d_gene: NA
v_gene: TRBV9
CDR3nt: TGTGCCAGCAGGGGGCAGAACCAAGAGACCCAGTACTTC
CDR3aa: CASRGQNQETQYF

abundance: NA
j_gene: TRBJ2-1
len: 19
d_gene: TRBD2
v_gene: TRBV4-2
CDR3nt: TGTGCCAGCAGCCAAGATCAAGGCGGGGCACCTAGCGGGAGTGATGAGCAGTTCTTC
CDR3aa: CASSQDQGGAPSGSDEQFF

abundance: once
j_gene: TRBJ1-4
len: 15
d_gene: NA
v_gene: TRBV7-9
CDR3nt: TGTGCCAGCAGACCATCGGCAGGTCCGAATGAAAAACTGTTTTTT
CDR3aa: CASRPSAGPNEKLFF

abundance: NA
j_gene: TRBJ2-2
len: 16
d_gene: TRBD1
v_gene: TRBV7-9
CDR3nt: TGTGCCAGCAGCTCACGAATACAGGGGGTTAACGGGGAGCTGTTTTTT
CDR3aa: CASSSRIQGVNGELFF

abundance: NA
j_gene: TRBJ2-1
len: 16
d_gene: NA
v_gene: TRBV7-3
CDR3nt: TGTGCCAGCAGCCAGTCCCCGGGCCACTCCTACAATGAGCAGTTCTTC
CDR3aa: CASSQSPGHSYNEQFF

abundance: NA
j_gene: TRBJ2-1
len: 15
d_gene: TRBD2
v_gene: TRBV7-9
CDR3nt: TGTGCCAGCAGCCAAGCGGGACTCGCCCGCAATGAGCAGTTCTTC
CDR3aa: CASSQAGLARNEQFF

abundance: NA
j_gene: TRBJ2-7
len: 14
d_gene: TRBD1
v_gene: TRBV5-6
CDR3nt: TGTGCCAGCAGCTGGGGGACAGGACCTAAGGAGCAGTACTTC
CDR3aa: CASSWGTGPKEQYF